This T cell receptor (beta chain) was identified during a study of cytomegalovirus exposure and HLA in healthy donors. Study-wide results and caveats: In a later analysis, TCR association rates varied by HLA locus: DRB1 most, HLA-C fewest. Evidence from a later analysis indicated that most CMV-associated TCR beta chains looked HLA-restricted.

It was with 60 Vbeta and 13 Jbeta primers that the PCR ran. Data came from immunoSEQ multiplex PCR; TCRdb stores just in-frame clones and leaves some out. The sample lists about 98,000 clones, roughly two thirds seen once, with under 2.5% in the top ten. V lost 3 bases, J lost 3 bases, and 5 bases stayed unmatched. The CDR3 sequence is 15 residues long. Looked up from germline, CDR1 is SGHNT and CDR2 is YYREEE (reference sequence). This clone was detected once. As yet, its antigen is unknown. Sequencing was carried out using PBMCs. This rearrangement joins TRBV5-4 to TRBJ2-1, with 8 bases that match TRBD2. This TCR derives from a man aged 45 to 65 in good health and CMV-seronegative. The DNA of the CDR3 is TGTGCCAGCAGCTCGCCTCTAGCGGGCTACAATGAGCAGTTCTTC. Its protein product is CASSSPLAGYNEQFF.